The 5 T cell receptor beta chains below come from one sample, sequenced in a study of T cell responses to AZD1222 COVID-19 vaccine. Sequencing was performed with immunoSEQ multiplex PCR; in TCRdb, only in-frame clones are kept and a portion is missing. The table lists 98,000 or so clones, roughly 89% of them singletons. The sample was peripheral blood, taken on day 0 of MenACWY control vaccination. These receptors all stem from an adult in good health.

This clone was recorded only once. V usage is TRBV5-4 and J usage is TRBJ1-1, with 8 bases that match TRBD1. This CDR3 spans 14 amino acids. V dropped 1 base and J dropped 7; count of bases not matched to a gene: 6. From germline, CDR1 is SGHNT and CDR2 YYREEE (reference sequence). CDR3 region: CASSLNQGAGEAFF. The CDR3 DNA reads TGTGCCAGCAGCTTGAATCAGGGGGCTGGTGAAGCTTTCTTT.

As DNA, the CDR3 is TGTGCCAGCAGTTCCCCCGGGGGAGTCCACACTGAAGCTTTCTTT. Amino acids: CASSSPGGVHTEAFF. The chain employs TRBV6-6 and TRBJ1-1; D is possibly TRBD1 (5 bases). Germline values: CDR1 MNHNY, CDR2 SVGAGI (reference sequence). The CDR3 length is 15 residues. Trimming shortened V by 4 bases and J by 3 bases, and 15 bases separated the two germline ends.

This clone has more than one count but fewer than ten. This sequence joins TRBV7-2 and TRBJ2-3; either TRBD1 or TRBD2 may supply D (5 bases each). Trimming took 1 base from V and 4 from J, leaving 24 bases between them. CDR1 is SGHTA, CDR2 FQGNSA, per germline. This CDR3 has 19 residues. This CDR3 reads CASSLGFWRTPSGSDTQYF. CDR3 DNA sequence: TGTGCCAGCAGCTTAGGGTTCTGGAGGACACCCTCGGGGTCAGATACGCAGTATTTT.

The chain combines TRBV5-1 with TRBJ1-5; possible D gene TRBD1, 5 bases. Germline CDR1 is SGHRS and CDR2 is YFSETQ. There are 16 residues in the CDR3. V lost 0 bases to trimming and J lost 4 bases, with 14 bases between them. The CDR3 DNA is TGCGCCAGCAGCTTGGCCCTGGGGCAGGAGAATCAGCCCCAGCATTTT. This codes for CASSLALGQENQPQHF.

The chain has TRBV3-1 (or the pseudogene TRBV3-2) and TRBJ2-7; 10 positions match TRBD1. The CDR3 contains 15 residues. Germline-derived CDR1 and CDR2 are LGHDT and YNNKEL (reference sequence). The J segment lost 2 bases and the V segment lost 4 bases, leaving 5 bases of the junction unmatched. The CDR3: CASSLRTGGTYEQYF. The CDR3 DNA reads TGTGCCAGCAGCCTCCGGACAGGGGGAACCTACGAGCAGTACTTC.